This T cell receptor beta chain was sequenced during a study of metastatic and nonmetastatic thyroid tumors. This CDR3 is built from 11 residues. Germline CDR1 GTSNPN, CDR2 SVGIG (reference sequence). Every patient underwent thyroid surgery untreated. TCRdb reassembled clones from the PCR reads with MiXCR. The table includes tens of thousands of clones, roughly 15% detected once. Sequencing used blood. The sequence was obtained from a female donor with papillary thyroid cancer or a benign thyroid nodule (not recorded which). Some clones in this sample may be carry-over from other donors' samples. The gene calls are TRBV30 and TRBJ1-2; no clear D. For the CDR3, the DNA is TGTGCGCGGAGCGTATCCTATGGCTACACCTTC. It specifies CARSVSYGYTF.